This T cell receptor beta chain is drawn from a study of Graves' ophthalmopathy and Graves' hyperthyroidism. Whole-study context: There was a collection of peripheral blood at initial diagnosis, before any treatment. Study observations and caveats: Thyroid clonotypes that were expanded above 0.001 frequency mostly also appeared in blood.

The CDR3 totals 15 residues. Germline CDR1 reads ENHRY; CDR2 reads SYGVKD. V dropped 6 bases and J dropped 0 bases, with 15 bases sitting between them. This clonotype was found many times. Its antigen is currently unknown. Donors with ophthalmopathy: moderate-to-severe activity, CAS ≥3, NOSPECS ≥4, duration under 3 months. Enrollment excluded any patients with other autoimmune diseases, uncontrolled infections, pregnancy or lactation. Amplification targeted the TCR beta CDR3 regions, with RNA transcripts as the source material. After a first-round RT-PCR with HTBI primers, a second-round multiplex PCR was run. TCRdb itself ran the multiplex PCR reads through MiXCR, one entry per CDR3 protein. The sample shows under 250,000 distinct CDR3 sequences, approximately 29% of them seen only once.

The chain joins TRBV10-3 to TRBJ2-7; no reliable D call. Sequences were obtained from peripheral blood. The receptor's source is a man in his forties or fifties with Graves' ophthalmopathy. The CDR3 DNA is TGTGCCATCAGCCCAGTGGGCCAGATCTCCTACGAGCAGTACTTC. Translating gives CAISPVGQISYEQYF.